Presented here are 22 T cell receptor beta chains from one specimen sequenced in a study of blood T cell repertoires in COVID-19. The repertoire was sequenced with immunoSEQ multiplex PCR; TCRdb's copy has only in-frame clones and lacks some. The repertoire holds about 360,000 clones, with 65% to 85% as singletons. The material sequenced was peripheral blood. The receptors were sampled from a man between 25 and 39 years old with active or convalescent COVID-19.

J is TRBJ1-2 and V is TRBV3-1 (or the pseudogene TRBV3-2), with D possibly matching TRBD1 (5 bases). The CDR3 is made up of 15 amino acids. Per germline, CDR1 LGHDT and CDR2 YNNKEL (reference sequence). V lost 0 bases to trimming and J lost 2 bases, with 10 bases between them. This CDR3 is CASSQDRAGNYGYTF. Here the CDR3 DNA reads TGTGCCAGCAGCCAAGATCGAGCAGGGAACTATGGCTACACCTTC.

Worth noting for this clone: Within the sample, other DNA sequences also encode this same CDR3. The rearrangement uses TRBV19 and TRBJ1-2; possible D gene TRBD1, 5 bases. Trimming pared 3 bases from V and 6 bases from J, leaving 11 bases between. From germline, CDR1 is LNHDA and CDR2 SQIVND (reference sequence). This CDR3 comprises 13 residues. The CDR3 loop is CASSIGQGDGYTF. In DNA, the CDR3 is TGTGCCAGTAGTATTGGCCAGGGTGATGGCTACACCTTC.

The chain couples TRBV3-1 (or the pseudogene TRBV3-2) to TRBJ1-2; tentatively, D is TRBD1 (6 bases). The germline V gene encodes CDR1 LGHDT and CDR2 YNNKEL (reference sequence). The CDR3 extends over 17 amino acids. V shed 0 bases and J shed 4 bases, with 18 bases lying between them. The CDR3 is CASSQDPGAERVYGYTF. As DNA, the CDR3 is TGTGCCAGCAGCCAAGATCCAGGGGCGGAGAGGGTCTATGGCTACACCTTC.

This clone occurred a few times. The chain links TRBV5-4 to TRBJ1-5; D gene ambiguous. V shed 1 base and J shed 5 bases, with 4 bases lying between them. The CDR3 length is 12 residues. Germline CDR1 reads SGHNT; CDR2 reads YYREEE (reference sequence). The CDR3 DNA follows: TGTGCCAGCAGCTTGATCGATCAGCCCCAGCATTTT. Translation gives CASSLIDQPQHF.

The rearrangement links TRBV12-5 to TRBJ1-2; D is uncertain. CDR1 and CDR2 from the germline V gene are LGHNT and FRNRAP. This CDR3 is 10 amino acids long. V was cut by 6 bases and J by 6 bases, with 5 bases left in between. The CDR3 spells CASGTNGYTF. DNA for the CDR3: TGTGCTAGTGGGACAAATGGCTACACCTTC.

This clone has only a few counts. This CDR3 is CASSIMGQVGTEAFF. The DNA for the CDR3 is TGTGCCAGTAGTATTATGGGACAGGTGGGGACTGAAGCTTTCTTT. This sequence joins TRBV19 and TRBJ1-1; 8 bases line up with TRBD1. V dropped 3 bases and J dropped 5; count of bases not matched to a gene: 8. The germline V gene has CDR1 LNHDA and CDR2 SQIVND (reference sequence). This CDR3 spans 15 amino acids.

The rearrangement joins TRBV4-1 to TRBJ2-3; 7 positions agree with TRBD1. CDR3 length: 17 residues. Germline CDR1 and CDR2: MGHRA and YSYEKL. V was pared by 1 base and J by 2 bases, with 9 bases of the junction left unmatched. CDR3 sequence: CASSQGRTGGYTDTQYF. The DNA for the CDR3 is TGCGCCAGCAGCCAAGGCCGGACAGGAGGCTACACAGATACGCAGTATTTT.

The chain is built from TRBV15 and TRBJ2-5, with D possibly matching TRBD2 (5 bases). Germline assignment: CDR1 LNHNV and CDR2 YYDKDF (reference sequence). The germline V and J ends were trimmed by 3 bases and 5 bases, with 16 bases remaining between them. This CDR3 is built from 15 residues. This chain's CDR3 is CATSSPLEDWETQYF. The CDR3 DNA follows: TGTGCCACCAGCAGCCCCCTGGAGGATTGGGAGACCCAGTACTTC.

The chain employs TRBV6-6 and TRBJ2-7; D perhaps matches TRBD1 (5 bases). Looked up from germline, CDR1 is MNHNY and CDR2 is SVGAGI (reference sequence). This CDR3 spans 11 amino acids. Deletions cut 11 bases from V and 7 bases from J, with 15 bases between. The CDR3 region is CALGPPGEQYF. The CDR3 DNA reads TGTGCCCTGGGGCCCCCCGGGGAGCAGTACTTC.

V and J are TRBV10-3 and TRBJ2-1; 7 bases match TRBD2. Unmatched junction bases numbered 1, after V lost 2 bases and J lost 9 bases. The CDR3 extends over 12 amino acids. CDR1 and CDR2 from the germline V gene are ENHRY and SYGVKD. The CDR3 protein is CAISEGGGEQFF. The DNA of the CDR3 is TGTGCCATCAGTGAGGGGGGGGGTGAGCAGTTCTTC.

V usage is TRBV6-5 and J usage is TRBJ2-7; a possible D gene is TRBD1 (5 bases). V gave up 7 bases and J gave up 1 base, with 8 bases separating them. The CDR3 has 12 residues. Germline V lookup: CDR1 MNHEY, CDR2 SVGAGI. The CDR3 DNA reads TGTGCCAGCATTAACAGGTCCTACGAGCAGTACTTC. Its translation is CASINRSYEQYF.

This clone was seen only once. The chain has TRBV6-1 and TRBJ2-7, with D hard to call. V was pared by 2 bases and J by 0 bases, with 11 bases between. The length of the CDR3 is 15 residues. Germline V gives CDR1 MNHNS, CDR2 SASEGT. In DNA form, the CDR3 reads TGTGCCAGCAGTGAATCGGGTTTGGGCTCCTACGAGCAGTACTTC. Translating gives CASSESGLGSYEQYF.

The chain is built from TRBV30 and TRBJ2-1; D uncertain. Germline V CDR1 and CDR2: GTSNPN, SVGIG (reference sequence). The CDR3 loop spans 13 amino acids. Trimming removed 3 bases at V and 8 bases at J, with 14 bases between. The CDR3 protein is CAWRKPERYEQFF. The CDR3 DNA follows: TGTGCCTGGAGGAAACCCGAGCGATATGAGCAGTTCTTC.

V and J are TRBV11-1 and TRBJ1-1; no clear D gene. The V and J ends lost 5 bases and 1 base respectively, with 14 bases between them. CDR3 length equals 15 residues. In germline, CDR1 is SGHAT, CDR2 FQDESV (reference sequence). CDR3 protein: CASSPSGYRNTEAFF. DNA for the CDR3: TGTGCCAGCAGCCCCTCCGGGTATAGGAACACTGAAGCTTTCTTT.

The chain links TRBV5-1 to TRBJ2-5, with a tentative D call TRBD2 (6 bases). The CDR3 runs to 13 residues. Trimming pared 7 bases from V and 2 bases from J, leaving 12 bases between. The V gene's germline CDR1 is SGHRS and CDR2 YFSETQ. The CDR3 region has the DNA TGCGCCAGCGGTAGCGGAAAGCAAGAGACCCAGTACTTC. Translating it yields CASGSGKQETQYF. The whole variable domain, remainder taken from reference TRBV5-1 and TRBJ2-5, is KAGVTQTPRYLIKTRGQQVTLSCSPISGHRSVSWYQQTPGQGLQFLFEYFSETQRNKGNFPGRFSGRQFSNSRSEMNVSTLELGDSALYLCASGSGKQETQYFGPGTRLLVL.

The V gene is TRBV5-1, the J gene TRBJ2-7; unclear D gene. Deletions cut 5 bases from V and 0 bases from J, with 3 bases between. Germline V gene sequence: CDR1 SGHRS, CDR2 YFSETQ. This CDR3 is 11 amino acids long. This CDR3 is CASRSSYEQYF. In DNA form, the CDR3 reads TGCGCCAGCAGGAGCTCCTACGAGCAGTACTTC.

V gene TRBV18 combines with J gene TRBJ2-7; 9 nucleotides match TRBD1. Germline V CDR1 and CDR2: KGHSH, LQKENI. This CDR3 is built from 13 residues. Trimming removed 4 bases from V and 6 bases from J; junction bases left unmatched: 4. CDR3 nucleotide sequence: TGTGCCAGCTCACTGGGACAGGGAGGCGAGCAGTACTTC. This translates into CASSLGQGGEQYF. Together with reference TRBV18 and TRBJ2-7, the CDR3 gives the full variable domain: NAGVMQNPRHLVRRRGQEARLRCSPMKGHSHVYWYRQLPEEGLKFMVYLQKENIIDESGMPKERFSAEFPKEGPSILRIQQVVRGDSAAYFCASSLGQGGEQYFGPGTRLTVT.

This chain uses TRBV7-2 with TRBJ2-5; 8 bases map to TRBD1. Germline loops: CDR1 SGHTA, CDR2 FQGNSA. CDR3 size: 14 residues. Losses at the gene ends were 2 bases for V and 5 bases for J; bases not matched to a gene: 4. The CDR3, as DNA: TGTGCCAGCAGCTTAAACAGGGGGTATGAGACCCAGTACTTC. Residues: CASSLNRGYETQYF.

The CDR3 protein is CATSDLGGREETQYF. The CDR3 DNA reads TGTGCCACCAGTGATTTGGGTGGTCGGGAAGAGACCCAGTACTTC. The chain has TRBV24-1 and TRBJ2-5; D is unclear. Germline assignment: CDR1 KGHDR and CDR2 SFDVKD. This CDR3 is 15 amino acids long. V was trimmed by 0 bases and J by 3 bases, leaving 10 bases between them.

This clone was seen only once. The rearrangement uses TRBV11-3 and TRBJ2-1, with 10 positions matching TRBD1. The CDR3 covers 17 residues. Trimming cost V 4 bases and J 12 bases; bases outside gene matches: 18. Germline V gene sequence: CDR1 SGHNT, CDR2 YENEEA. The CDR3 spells CASSSKGTGTGARAQFF. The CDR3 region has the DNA TGTGCCAGCAGCTCCAAGGGTACCGGGACAGGGGCCAGAGCGCAGTTCTTC.

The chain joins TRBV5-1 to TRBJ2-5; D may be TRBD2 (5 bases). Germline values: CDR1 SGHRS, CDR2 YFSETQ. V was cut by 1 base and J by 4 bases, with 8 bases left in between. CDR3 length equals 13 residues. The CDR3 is CASSLMGVETQYF. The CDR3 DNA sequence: TGCGCCAGCAGCTTGATGGGAGTAGAGACCCAGTACTTC.

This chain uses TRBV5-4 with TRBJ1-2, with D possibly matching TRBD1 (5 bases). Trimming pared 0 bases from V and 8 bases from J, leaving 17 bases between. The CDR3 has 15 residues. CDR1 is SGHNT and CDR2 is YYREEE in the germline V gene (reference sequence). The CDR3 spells CASSLGSLTAGGYTF. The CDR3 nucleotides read TGTGCCAGCAGCTTGGGGTCCCTGACTGCAGGGGGCTACACCTTC.